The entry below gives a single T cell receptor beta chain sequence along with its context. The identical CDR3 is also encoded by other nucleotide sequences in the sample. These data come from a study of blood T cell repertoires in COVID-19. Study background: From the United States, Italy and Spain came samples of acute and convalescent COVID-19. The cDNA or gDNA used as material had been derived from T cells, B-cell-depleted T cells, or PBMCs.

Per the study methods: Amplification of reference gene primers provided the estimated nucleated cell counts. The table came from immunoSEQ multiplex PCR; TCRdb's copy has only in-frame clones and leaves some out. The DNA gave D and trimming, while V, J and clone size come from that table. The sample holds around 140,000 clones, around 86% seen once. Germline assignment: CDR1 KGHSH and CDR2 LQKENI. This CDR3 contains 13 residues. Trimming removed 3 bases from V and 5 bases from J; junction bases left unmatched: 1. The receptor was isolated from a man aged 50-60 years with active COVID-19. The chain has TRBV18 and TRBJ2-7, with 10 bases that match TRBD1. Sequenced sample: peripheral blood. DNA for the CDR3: TGTGCCAGCTCACCGGGACAGGGGAACGAGCAGTACTTC. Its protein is CASSPGQGNEQYF.